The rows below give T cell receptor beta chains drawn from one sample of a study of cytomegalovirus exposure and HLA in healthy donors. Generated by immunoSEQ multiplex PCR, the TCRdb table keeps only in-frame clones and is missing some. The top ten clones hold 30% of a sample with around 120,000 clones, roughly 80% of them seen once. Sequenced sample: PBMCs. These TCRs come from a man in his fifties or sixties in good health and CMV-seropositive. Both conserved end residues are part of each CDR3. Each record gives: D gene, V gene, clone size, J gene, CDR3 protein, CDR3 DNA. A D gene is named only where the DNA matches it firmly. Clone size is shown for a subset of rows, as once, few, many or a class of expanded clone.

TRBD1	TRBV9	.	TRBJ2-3	CASSSSGTANSDTQYF	TGTGCCAGCAGTAGTTCCGGGACAGCGAATTCGGATACGCAGTATTTT
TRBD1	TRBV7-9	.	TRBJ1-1	CASSLRDRDTEAFF	TGTGCCAGCAGCTTACGGGACAGGGATACTGAAGCTTTCTTT
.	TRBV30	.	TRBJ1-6	CAWSEGGDSPLHF	TGTGCCTGGAGTGAAGGGGGGGATTCACCCCTCCACTTT
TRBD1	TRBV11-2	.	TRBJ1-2	CASSLDGQAALYGYTF	TGTGCCAGCAGCTTAGATGGACAGGCGGCCCTCTATGGCTACACCTTC
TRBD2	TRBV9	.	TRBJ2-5	CASSLTSGQETQYF	TGTGCCAGCAGCCTTACTAGCGGGCAAGAGACCCAGTACTTC
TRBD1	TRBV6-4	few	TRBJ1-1	CASSRTGGETEAFF	TGTGCCAGCAGTCGGACAGGGGGAGAAACTGAAGCTTTCTTT
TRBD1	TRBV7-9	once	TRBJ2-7	CSSSFVIGTGYSYEQYF	TGTTCCAGCAGCTTTGTAATAGGGACAGGTTACTCCTACGAGCAGTACTTC
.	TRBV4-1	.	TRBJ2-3	CASSQARGLGTDTQYF	TGCGCCAGCAGCCAAGCTAGGGGTTTAGGCACAGATACGCAGTATTTT
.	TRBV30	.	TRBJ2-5	CAWSIGGGPILYF	TGTGCCTGGAGTATAGGAGGGGGCCCGATCTTGTACTTC
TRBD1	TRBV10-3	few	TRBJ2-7	CAISVGTGGYEQYF	TGTGCCATCAGTGTAGGGACAGGGGGCTACGAGCAGTACTTC
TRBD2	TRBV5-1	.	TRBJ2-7	CASSLDRTSVREQYF	TGCGCCAGCAGCTTGGATCGGACTAGCGTTCGCGAGCAGTACTTC
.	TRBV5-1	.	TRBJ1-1	CASSLRGNTEAFF	TGCGCCAGCAGCTTGAGGGGGAACACTGAAGCTTTCTTT
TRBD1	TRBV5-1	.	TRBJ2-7	CASSLASAGGFYEQYF	TGCGCCAGCAGCTTGGCCTCGGCAGGGGGCTTTTACGAGCAGTACTTC
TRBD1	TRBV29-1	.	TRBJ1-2	CSARDRGPAYGYTF	TGCAGCGCACGGGACAGGGGCCCGGCCTATGGCTACACCTTC
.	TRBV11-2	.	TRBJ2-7	CASSLDLLRGFEQYF	TGTGCCAGCAGCTTAGATTTACTTCGGGGGTTCGAGCAGTACTTC
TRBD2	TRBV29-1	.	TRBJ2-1	CSVVLSGRSYNEQFF	TGCAGCGTTGTGTTGAGCGGGAGGTCCTACAATGAGCAGTTCTTC
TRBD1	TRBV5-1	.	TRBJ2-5	CASSSRQGAIKTQYF	TGCGCCAGCAGCTCCCGACAGGGGGCTATAAAGACCCAGTACTTC
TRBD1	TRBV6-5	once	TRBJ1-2	CASSTSGTGVGGYTF	TGTGCCAGCAGTACTTCCGGGACAGGGGTGGGAGGCTACACCTTC
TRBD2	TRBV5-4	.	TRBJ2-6	CASSGKTSGSSSGANVLTF	TGTGCCAGCAGCGGTAAGACTAGCGGGAGTTCCTCTGGGGCCAACGTCCTGACTTTC
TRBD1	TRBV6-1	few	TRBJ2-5	CASSEGAGGQETQYF	TGTGCCAGCAGTGAAGGGGCAGGGGGCCAAGAGACCCAGTACTTC
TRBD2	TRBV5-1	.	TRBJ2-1	CASSLGLAEGYNEQFF	TGCGCCAGCAGCTTGGGACTAGCGGAAGGATACAATGAGCAGTTCTTC
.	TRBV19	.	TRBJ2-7	CASSIGVGQSYEQYF	TGTGCCAGTAGTATAGGGGTTGGGCAGAGCTACGAGCAGTACTTC
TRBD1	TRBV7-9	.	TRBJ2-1	CASSIRDRGFYNEQFF	TGTGCCAGCAGCATCAGGGACAGGGGATTCTACAATGAGCAGTTCTTC
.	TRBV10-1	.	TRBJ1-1	CASSGYGNTEAFF	TGCGCCAGCAGTGGTTACGGGAACACTGAAGCTTTCTTT
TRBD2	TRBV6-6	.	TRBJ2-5	CASSTSGRPPGETQYF	TGTGCCAGCAGTACTAGCGGGAGGCCCCCTGGGGAGACCCAGTACTTC
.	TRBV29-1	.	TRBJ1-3	CSVEGGEYRGGNTIYF	TGCAGCGTTGAGGGGGGGGAATACCGAGGGGGAAACACCATATATTTT
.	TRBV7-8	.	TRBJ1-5	CASSPNPQHRDEPQHF	TGTGCCAGCAGCCCCAACCCACAGCACAGGGACGAGCCCCAGCATTTT
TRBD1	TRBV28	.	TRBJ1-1	CASRRRPGTGRTEAFF	TGTGCCAGCAGGCGCCGACCCGGGACAGGGAGGACTGAAGCTTTCTTT
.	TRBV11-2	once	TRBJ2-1	CASSQRGWYNEQFF	TGTGCCAGCAGCCAACGGGGGTGGTACAATGAGCAGTTCTTC
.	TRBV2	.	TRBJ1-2	CASNVGYGYTF	TGTGCCAGCAACGTCGGCTATGGCTACACCTTC
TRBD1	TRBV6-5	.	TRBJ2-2	CASSYSGTGFHGELFF	TGTGCCAGCAGTTACTCGGGGACAGGGTTTCACGGGGAGCTGTTTTTT
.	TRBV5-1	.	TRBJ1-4	CASSLVSGGEWTNEKLFF	TGCGCCAGCAGCTTGGTGTCTGGGGGCGAATGGACTAATGAAAAACTGTTTTTT
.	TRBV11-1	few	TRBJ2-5	CASSPGDRGETQYF	TGTGCCAGCAGCCCCGGAGACCGCGGAGAGACCCAGTACTTC
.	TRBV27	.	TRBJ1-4	CASGGGTGKLFF	TGTGCCAGCGGGGGGGGGACGGGAAAACTGTTTTTT
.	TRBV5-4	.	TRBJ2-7	CASSTQVKVYEQYF	TGTGCCAGCAGCACACAGGTAAAGGTCTACGAGCAGTACTTC
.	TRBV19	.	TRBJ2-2	CASSNWPNTGELFF	TGTGCCAGTAGTAATTGGCCGAACACCGGGGAGCTGTTTTTT
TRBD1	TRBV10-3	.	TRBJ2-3	CAINGQGNADTQYF	TGTGCCATCAATGGACAGGGTAACGCAGATACGCAGTATTTT
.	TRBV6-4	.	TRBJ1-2	CASSDRGRDGYTF	TGTGCCAGCAGTGACAGGGGGAGAGACGGCTACACCTTC
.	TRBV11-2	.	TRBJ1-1	CASSLGQANTEAFF	TGTGCCAGCAGCTTAGGGCAGGCGAACACTGAAGCTTTCTTT
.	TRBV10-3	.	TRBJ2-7	CAISPVLGARTYEQYF	TGTGCCATCAGTCCTGTTCTGGGGGCGCGAACTTACGAGCAGTACTTC
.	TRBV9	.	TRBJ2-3	CASSVGQNTDTQYF	TGTGCCAGCAGCGTTGGGCAGAACACAGATACGCAGTATTTT
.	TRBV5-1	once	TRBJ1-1	CASSYDPGNTEAFF	TGCGCCAGCAGCTATGATCCGGGGAACACTGAAGCTTTCTTT
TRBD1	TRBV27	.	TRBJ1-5	CASGTGVLQPQHF	TGTGCCAGCGGTACAGGGGTATTACAGCCCCAGCATTTT
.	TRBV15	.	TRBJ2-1	CATSSAYRFLTGVNEQFF	TGTGCCACCAGCAGCGCCTATAGGTTTCTTACGGGGGTCAATGAGCAGTTCTTC
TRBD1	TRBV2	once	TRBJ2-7	CASSLHPQGGPQYF	TGTGCCAGCAGTCTTCACCCACAGGGGGGCCCGCAGTACTTC
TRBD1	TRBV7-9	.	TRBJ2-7	CASSPNWTGKELYEQYF	TGTGCCAGCAGCCCAAACTGGACAGGGAAGGAGCTCTACGAGCAGTACTTC
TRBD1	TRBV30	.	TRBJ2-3	CACRPGQGMLDTQYF	TGTGCCTGCCGCCCGGGACAGGGGATGTTAGATACGCAGTATTTT
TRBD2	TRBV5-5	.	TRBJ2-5	CASSTPAGGLETQYF	TGTGCCAGCAGCACCCCGGCGGGGGGTCTGGAGACCCAGTACTTC